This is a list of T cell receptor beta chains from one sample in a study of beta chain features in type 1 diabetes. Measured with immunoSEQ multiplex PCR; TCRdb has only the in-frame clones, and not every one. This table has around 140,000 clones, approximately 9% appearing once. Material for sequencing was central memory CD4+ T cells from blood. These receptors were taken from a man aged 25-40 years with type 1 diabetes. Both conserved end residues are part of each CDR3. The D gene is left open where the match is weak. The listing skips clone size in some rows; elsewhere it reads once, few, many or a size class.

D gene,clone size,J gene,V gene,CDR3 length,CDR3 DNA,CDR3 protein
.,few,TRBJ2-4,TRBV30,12,TGTGCCACGGAGCGGAACCAAAACATTCAGTACTTC,CATERNQNIQYF
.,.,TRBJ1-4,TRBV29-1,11,TGCAGCGCCCGGGGGGTTGAAAAACTGTTTTTT,CSARGVEKLFF
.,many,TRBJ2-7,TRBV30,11,TGTGCCTGGAGCCAGGGTAGCGAGCAGTACTTC,CAWSQGSEQYF
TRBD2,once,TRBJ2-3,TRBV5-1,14,TGCGCCAGCAGCTTCGGACTAGTCCGAGATACGCAGTATTTT,CASSFGLVRDTQYF
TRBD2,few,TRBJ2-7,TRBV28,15,TGTGCCAGCAGGAGTCCGGGACTACCACCCTACGAGCAGTACTTC,CASRSPGLPPYEQYF
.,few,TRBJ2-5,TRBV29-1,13,TGCAGCGTCCTGACTAGTAGGGAAGAGACCCAGTACTTC,CSVLTSREETQYF
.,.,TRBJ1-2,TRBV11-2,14,TGTGCCAGCAGGGACACCGGGACTGATTATGGCTACACCTTC,CASRDTGTDYGYTF
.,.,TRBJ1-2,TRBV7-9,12,TGTGCCAGCAGCTTAACGGACAGTGGCTACACCTTC,CASSLTDSGYTF
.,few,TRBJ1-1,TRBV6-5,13,TGTGCCACACGCCTTGGGCAGGTCACTGAAGCTTTCTTT,CATRLGQVTEAFF
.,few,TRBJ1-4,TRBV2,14,TGTGCCAGCATCTCGGGGGGGACTAATGAAAAACTGTTTTTT,CASISGGTNEKLFF
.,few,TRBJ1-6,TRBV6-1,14,TGTGCCAGCAGTATCCGACAGGATAGTTCACCCCTCCACTTT,CASSIRQDSSPLHF
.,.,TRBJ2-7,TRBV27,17,TGTGCCAGCAGTTTGTGGGCTACCTCCCCCCCCCAGTACGAGCAGTACTTC,CASSLWATSPPQYEQYF
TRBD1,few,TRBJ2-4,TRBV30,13,TGTGCCTGTCAAAGACAGGGCAAAAACATTCAGTACTTC,CACQRQGKNIQYF
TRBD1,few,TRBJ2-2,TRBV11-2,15,TGTGCCAGCAGCCTAAACAGGGGTGCTCACGGGGAGCTGTTTTTT,CASSLNRGAHGELFF
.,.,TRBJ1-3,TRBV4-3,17,TGCGCCAGCAGCACCGGATCCGGGACAAATTCTGGAAACACCATATATTTT,CASSTGSGTNSGNTIYF
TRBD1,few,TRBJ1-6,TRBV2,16,TGTGCCAGCAGTAGGGACAGCCTGATAGCTAATTCACCCCTCCACTTT,CASSRDSLIANSPLHF
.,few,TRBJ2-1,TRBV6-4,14,TGTGCCAGCAGTCCCATGTGGAGCAACAATGAGCAGTTCTTC,CASSPMWSNNEQFF
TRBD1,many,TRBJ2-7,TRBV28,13,TGTGCCAGCATCCGAGGGGGCAATTACGAGCAGTACTTC,CASIRGGNYEQYF
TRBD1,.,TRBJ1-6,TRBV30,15,TGTGCCTGGAGTGTACGTGGACAGGGGAACTCACCCCTCCACTTT,CAWSVRGQGNSPLHF
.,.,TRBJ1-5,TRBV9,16,TGTGCCAGCAGCCAAGTGGCCGAAACCCCCTATCAGCCCCAGCATTTT,CASSQVAETPYQPQHF
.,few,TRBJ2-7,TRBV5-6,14,TGTGCCAGCAGCTTGGGCTCCTACTCCTACGAGCAGTACTTC,CASSLGSYSYEQYF
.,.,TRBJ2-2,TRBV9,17,TGTGCCAGCAGCGTAGCTAGGGGTAACAGCTACACCGGGGAGCTGTTTTTT,CASSVARGNSYTGELFF
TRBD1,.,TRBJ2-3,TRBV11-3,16,TGTGCCAGCAGCTCAGGGGACAGTTTGCAGGCAGATACGCAGTATTTT,CASSSGDSLQADTQYF
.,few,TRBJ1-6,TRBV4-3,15,TGCGCCAGCAGCCGATCGGACAGATACAATTCACCCCTCCACTTT,CASSRSDRYNSPLHF
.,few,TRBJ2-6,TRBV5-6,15,TGTGCCAGCAGCCTAGGAATCTCTGGGGCCAACGTCCTGACTTTC,CASSLGISGANVLTF
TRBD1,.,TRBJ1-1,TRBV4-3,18,TGCGCCAGCAGCCAAGAGTTGGGGACAGGGGACGGGAACACTGAAGCTTTCTTT,CASSQELGTGDGNTEAFF
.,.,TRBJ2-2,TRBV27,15,TGTGCCAGCAGTCTCCGGGGGGCCAACACCGGGGAGCTGTTTTTT,CASSLRGANTGELFF
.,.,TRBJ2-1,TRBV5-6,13,TGTGCCAGCAGCCGCGATCCGGCCCGAGGGCAGTTCTTC,CASSRDPARGQFF
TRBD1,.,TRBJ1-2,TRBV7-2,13,TGTGCCAGCAGCCCGACAGGGGGCTATGGCTACACCTTC,CASSPTGGYGYTF
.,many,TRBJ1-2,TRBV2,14,TGTGCCAGCAGTTCAGCAGGGAACGAATATGGCTACACCTTC,CASSSAGNEYGYTF
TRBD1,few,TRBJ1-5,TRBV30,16,TGTGCCTGGAGCCGCCGGGACAGGAGGGGCAATCAGCCCCAGCATTTT,CAWSRRDRRGNQPQHF
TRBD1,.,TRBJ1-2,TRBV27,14,TGTGCCAGCAGTTGGAGACAGGGCCAGGGTGGCTACACCTTC,CASSWRQGQGGYTF
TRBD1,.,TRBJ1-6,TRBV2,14,TGTGCCAGCAGTGGTCTGACAGGGGATTCACCCCTCCACTTT,CASSGLTGDSPLHF
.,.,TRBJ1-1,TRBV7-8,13,TGTGCCAGCAGCTTACTCACAGGCACTGAAGCTTTCTTT,CASSLLTGTEAFF
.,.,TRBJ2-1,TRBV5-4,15,TGTGCCAGCAGTCACCCTCGGGGGGCGACCAATGAGCAGTTCTTC,CASSHPRGATNEQFF
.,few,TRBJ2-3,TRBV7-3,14,TGTGCCAGCAGCCCGGGGGGCGGCACAGATACGCAGTATTTT,CASSPGGGTDTQYF
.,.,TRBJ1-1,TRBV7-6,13,TGTGCCAGCAGCCTCGGACAGTACACTGAAGCTTTCTTT,CASSLGQYTEAFF
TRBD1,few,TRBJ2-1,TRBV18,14,TGTGCCAGCTCACTCCGGACAGGCGACAATGAGCAGTTCTTC,CASSLRTGDNEQFF
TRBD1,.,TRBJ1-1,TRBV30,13,TGTGCCTGGGACCAGGGGGCCAACACTGAAGCTTTCTTT,CAWDQGANTEAFF
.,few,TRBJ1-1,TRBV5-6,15,TGTGCCAGCAGCTCGATCCTAGGGGGGAACACTGAAGCTTTCTTT,CASSSILGGNTEAFF
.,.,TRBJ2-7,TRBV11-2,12,TGTGCCAGCACGGGCGACGCGGGCGAGCAGTACTTC,CASTGDAGEQYF
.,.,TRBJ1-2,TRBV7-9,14,TGTGCCAGCAGCCCCAGTGGAGGGAACTATGGCTACACCTTC,CASSPSGGNYGYTF
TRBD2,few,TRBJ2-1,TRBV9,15,TGTGCCAGCAGCGTTGGACTAGTAACCGCAGGGGAGCAGTTCTTC,CASSVGLVTAGEQFF
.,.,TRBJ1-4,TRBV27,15,TGTGCCAGCCGGCCCCTTGGAGAGGTGAATGAAAAACTGTTTTTT,CASRPLGEVNEKLFF
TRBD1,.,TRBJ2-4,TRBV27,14,TGTGCCATCCTCCAGGGGGCAATAAAAAACATTCAGTACTTC,CAILQGAIKNIQYF
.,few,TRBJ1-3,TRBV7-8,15,TGTGCCAGCAGCCCCAGTACGGGGGTTGGAAACACCATATATTTT,CASSPSTGVGNTIYF
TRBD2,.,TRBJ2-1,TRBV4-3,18,TGCGCCAGCAGCCAAGAATCGGCAAATACGGGGGGGTACAATGAGCAGTTCTTC,CASSQESANTGGYNEQFF
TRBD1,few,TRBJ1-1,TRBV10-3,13,TGTGCCATCAGTGAGCCAGGACAGGGAGAAGCTTTCTTT,CAISEPGQGEAFF
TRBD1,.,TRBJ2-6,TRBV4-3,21,TGCGCCAGCAGCCAAGGGAGAGCGCTCGGGACAGGTTTGTCTAGGGCCAACGTCCTGACTTTC,CASSQGRALGTGLSRANVLTF
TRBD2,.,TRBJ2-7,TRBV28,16,TGTGCCAGCAGTTCCTCACTCGGGCGGGGGACCTACGAGCAGTACTTC,CASSSSLGRGTYEQYF
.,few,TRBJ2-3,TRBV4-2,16,TGTGCCAGCAGCCAAGGAAGGACTAAGGCTTCAGATACGCAGTATTTT,CASSQGRTKASDTQYF
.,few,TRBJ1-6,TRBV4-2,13,TGTGCCAGCAGCCAAGAAAAGAAGAGCACCCTCCACTTT,CASSQEKKSTLHF
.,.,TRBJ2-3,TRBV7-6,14,TGTGCCAGCAGCTTAGCACCTAGCGCGGATACGCAGTATTTT,CASSLAPSADTQYF
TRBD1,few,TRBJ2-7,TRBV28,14,TGTGCCAGCCTTATCGGACAGGGCACCTACGAGCAGTACTTC,CASLIGQGTYEQYF